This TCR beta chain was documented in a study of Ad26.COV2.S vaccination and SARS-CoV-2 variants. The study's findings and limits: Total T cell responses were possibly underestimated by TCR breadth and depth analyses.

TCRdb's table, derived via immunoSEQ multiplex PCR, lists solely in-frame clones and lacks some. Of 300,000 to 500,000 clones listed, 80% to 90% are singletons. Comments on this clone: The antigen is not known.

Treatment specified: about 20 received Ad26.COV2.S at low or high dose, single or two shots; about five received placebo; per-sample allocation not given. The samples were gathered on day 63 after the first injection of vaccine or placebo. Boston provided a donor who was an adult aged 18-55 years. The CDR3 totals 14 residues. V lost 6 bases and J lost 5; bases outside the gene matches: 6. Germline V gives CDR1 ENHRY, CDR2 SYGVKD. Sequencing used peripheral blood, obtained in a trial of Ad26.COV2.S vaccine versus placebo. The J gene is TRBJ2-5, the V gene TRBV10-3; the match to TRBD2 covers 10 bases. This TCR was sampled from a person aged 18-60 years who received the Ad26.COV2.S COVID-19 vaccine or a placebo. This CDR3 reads CAISGLADSETQYF. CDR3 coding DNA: TGTGCCATCAGCGGACTAGCGGATTCGGAGACCCAGTACTTC.